The T cell receptor (beta chain) under discussion was sequenced for a study of human T cells and chemical hapten exposure. Study as a whole: Slight volume differences across pooled libraries mainly accounted for varying per-sample TCR yields. Whole-study results and caveats: The study found that DPC sensitization did not change TCRs above 1 in 1000 frequency.

TCRdb re-called the RACE reads with MiXCR, one entry per CDR3 protein. The repertoire has 90,000 to 110,000 distinct CDR3 sequences, 9% to 9.5% of them found once; the top ten carry 3% to 4%. Described time point: patch test 2, 6 weeks after DPC sensitization. Treatment described: therapeutic diphenylcyclopropenone sensitization with weekly scalp DPC. This CDR3 region has 17 residues. The germline gives CDR1 SGHTA, CDR2 FQGTGA. V was trimmed by 5 bases and J by 0 bases, leaving 14 bases between them. This clonotype has at least ten counts. Antigen specificity is unknown. This TCR came from a woman aged 40-49 years with alopecia areata. Some clones in this sample may be carry-over from other donors' samples. The chain links TRBV7-3 to TRBJ2-6; the D is unclear. Specimen: whole blood, collected in connection with sensitization to the hapten diphenylcyclopropenone (DPC). The CDR3 DNA reads as TGTGCCAGCAGCCCCAAAAAAATCAGCTCTGGGGCCAACGTCCTGACTTTC. Protein sequence: CASSPKKISSGANVLTF. The full variable domain, in which reference TRBV7-3 and TRBJ2-6 provide the parts outside the CDR3, is GAGVSQTPSNKVTEKGKYVELRCDPISGHTALYWYRQSLGQGPEFLIYFQGTGAADDSGLPNDRFFAVRPEGSVSTLKIQRTERGDSAVYLCASSPKKISSGANVLTFGAGSRLTVL.